Presented here are 18 T cell receptor beta chains from one specimen sequenced in a study of T-cell reconstitution after alpha-beta-depleted transplantation in children. This sample's TCRbeta library carried unique molecular identifier barcodes. TCRdb passed the PCR reads through MiXCR, listing each CDR3 protein once. The sample yields about 870,000 distinct CDR3 sequences, roughly 15% seen once. Sample: PBMCs, mostly from graft donor cells, taken 360 days after TCRalphabeta/CD19-depleted stem cell transplant. The receptor source for this set is a male patient between 10 and 17 years old who had a stem cell transplant for acute lymphoblastic leukemia, so the T cells may come from the graft donor.

This clonotype showed up many times. This chain joins TRBV5-1 and TRBJ2-7; 10 bases align to TRBD1. V was clipped by 1 base and J by 2 bases; unmatched bases: 3. CDR1 is SGHRS and CDR2 is YFSETQ in the germline V gene. The CDR3 totals 15 residues. In nucleotides, the CDR3 is TGCGCCAGCAGCTTGTCAGGGACAGGGGCCTACGAGCAGTACTTC. Translating it yields CASSLSGTGAYEQYF.

The J gene is TRBJ1-5, the V gene TRBV24-1; TRBD1 matches 7 bases. Germline-derived CDR1 and CDR2 are KGHDR and SFDVKD. The ends lost 6 bases at V and 5 bases at J; junction bases unmatched: 3. This CDR3 spans 13 amino acids. The CDR3 nucleotides read TGTGCCACCAGTAGACAGGGCTATCAGCCCCAGCATTTT. It yields the protein CATSRQGYQPQHF.

This clonotype was counted only a few times. The chain carries TRBV10-3 and TRBJ2-3; TRBD1 or TRBD2 may be the D gene (7 bases each). Trimming took 5 bases from V and 4 from J, leaving 16 bases between them. The CDR3 sequence is 15 residues long. The germline CDR1 and CDR2 sequences are ENHRY and SYGVKD. The CDR3 bases are TGTGCCATCAGTCGACAGGGCGGGGGTTCAGATACGCAGTATTTT. This sequence encodes CAISRQGGGSDTQYF.

The chain recombines TRBV5-7 with TRBJ1-1; TRBD1 matches 7 bases. TRBV5-7 is an ORF for which the function is uncertain. Trimming removed 2 bases from V and 0 bases from J; junction bases left unmatched: 4. The CDR3 has 15 residues. This CDR3 is CASSFGTAMNTEAFF. The CDR3, as DNA: TGTGCCAGCAGCTTCGGGACAGCCATGAACACTGAAGCTTTCTTT.

This clonotype was seen repeatedly, ten times or more. The V call is TRBV29-1, the J call TRBJ2-5; TRBD2 is a possible D gene (5 bases). The germline gives CDR1 SQVTM, CDR2 ANQGSEA. This CDR3 has 13 residues. Trimming removed 5 bases at V and 1 base at J, with 11 bases between. CDR3 sequence (DNA): TGCAGCGTTATTGAGGGAGTCCAAGAGACCCAGTACTTC. Protein product: CSVIEGVQETQYF. The full variable domain, its missing parts supplied by reference TRBV29-1 and TRBJ2-5, is SAVISQKPSRDICQRGTSLTIQCQVDSQVTMMFWYRQQPGQSLTLIATANQGSEATYESGFVIDKFPISRPNLTFSTLTVSNMSPEDSSIYLCSVIEGVQETQYFGPGTRLLVL.

The rearrangement links TRBV11-2 to TRBJ2-1, with D perhaps given as TRBD1 or TRBD2 (5 bases each). Germline CDR1 reads SGHAT; CDR2 reads FQNNGV. This CDR3 contains 18 residues. V gave up 2 bases and J gave up 1 base, with 18 bases separating them. The CDR3, as DNA: TGTGCCAGCAGCTTATCCCGGCGGCGTGGGGGATCCTACAATGAGCAGTTCTTC. Protein sequence: CASSLSRRRGGSYNEQFF.

This clonotype has only a few counts. The chain links TRBV12-3 or TRBV12-4 to TRBJ2-4; D might be TRBD1 or TRBD2, each matching 5 bases. V shed 6 bases and J shed 1 base, with 13 bases lying between them. This CDR3 spans 15 amino acids. The chain's CDR3 is CASRGTTGAKNIQYF. The CDR3 region has the DNA TGTGCCAGCAGAGGGACGACCGGGGCCAAAAACATTCAGTACTTC.

The rearrangement joins TRBV4-1 to TRBJ2-7; possibly TRBD1 or TRBD2 for D (5 bases each). CDR1 is MGHRA and CDR2 is YSYEKL in the germline V gene. The V end lost 2 bases, the J end lost 0 bases, and 17 bases lay between the germline ends. The CDR3 contains 17 residues. The CDR3 DNA follows: TGCGCCAGCAGCCAACTTTACGGGACGGCAAGCTCCTACGAGCAGTACTTC. It yields the protein CASSQLYGTASSYEQYF.

This clonotype occurred a few times. Germline and junction disagree at one end, which may indicate a read error. The V and J genes are TRBV6-6 and TRBJ2-7; no clear D gene. This CDR3 is built from 12 residues. Germline V gene data show CDR1 as MNHNY and CDR2 as SVGAGI (reference sequence). CDR3 amino acids: CASSYDSGGKHF. Written as DNA, the CDR3 is TGTGCCAGCAGTTACGATTCTGGTGGGAAGCACTTC.

This chain joins TRBV10-2 and TRBJ2-1, with D perhaps TRBD1 (7 bases). Germline V gene lookup returns CDR1 WSHSY and CDR2 SAAADI. Trimming removed 6 bases from V and 1 base from J, with 13 bases in between. CDR3 length: 15 residues. The DNA of the CDR3 is TGCGCCAGCAGGAGGGACAGCGGGTCCTACAATGAGCAGTTCTTC. Translating gives CASRRDSGSYNEQFF.

This clonotype was counted at least ten times. Here the CDR3 reads CASRPGTSVLNEQFF. CDR3 nucleotides: TGTGCCAGCAGACCCGGGACTAGCGTGCTCAATGAGCAGTTCTTC. V and J are TRBV5-5 and TRBJ2-1; 10 nucleotides line up with TRBD2. There are 15 residues in the CDR3. The germline V gene encodes CDR1 SGHKS and CDR2 YYEKEE (reference sequence). Germline trimming cut 5 bases from V and 6 bases from J; bases unmatched to any gene: 8.

The chain combines TRBV13 with TRBJ2-1; TRBD2 matches 11 bases. V shed 2 bases, J shed 9 bases, and the junction held 9 bases outside the gene matches. The CDR3 totals 16 residues. The germline gives CDR1 PRHDT, CDR2 FYEKMQ (reference sequence). CDR3 loop: CASSLMGSGRASEQFF. CDR3 bases: TGTGCCAGCAGCTTAATGGGTAGCGGGAGGGCCTCTGAGCAGTTCTTC.

This clonotype has a handful of counts. The CDR3, as DNA: TGCAGCGGACAGGCGTCGGATGGTCCCCTCCACTTT. Encoded protein: CSGQASDGPLHF. The J gene is TRBJ1-6, the V gene TRBV20-1; 7 bases line up with TRBD1. The length of the CDR3 is 12 residues. The V gene's germline CDR1 is DFQATT and CDR2 SNEGSKA (reference sequence).

The chain combines TRBV29-1 with TRBJ2-7, with D possibly called TRBD1 or TRBD2 (5 bases each). Germline CDR1 reads SQVTM; CDR2 reads ANQGSEA. V dropped 6 bases and J dropped 2 bases, with 11 bases sitting between them. The CDR3 is 12 amino acids. The CDR3: CSVFRDAYEQYF. In nucleotides, the CDR3 is TGCAGCGTCTTTCGGGACGCCTACGAGCAGTACTTC.

At least ten counts were recorded for this clonotype. The V gene is TRBV7-3, the J gene TRBJ1-1; D gene unclear. CDR3 length: 13 amino acids. Germline lookup yields CDR1 SGHTA and CDR2 FQGTGA. V dropped 5 bases and J dropped 1 base, with 8 bases sitting between them. The CDR3 reads CASSPRRNTEAFF. CDR3 nucleotide sequence: TGTGCCAGCAGCCCCCGAAGGAACACTGAAGCTTTCTTT.

This chain links TRBV4-2 with TRBJ2-3; D perhaps matches TRBD2 (6 bases). The CDR3 runs 15 residues. The germline V gene has CDR1 LGHNA and CDR2 YNFKEQ. V lost 1 base and J 2 bases, leaving 10 bases between the germline ends. CDR3 DNA: TGTGCCAGCAGCCAAGTTTTAGCGGTCACAGATACGCAGTATTTT. It encodes CASSQVLAVTDTQYF.

In regard to this clonotype: The junction departs from germline at one end; a sequencing error may be responsible. The chain is built from TRBV11-1 and TRBJ1-4; D is unresolved. The CDR3 covers 18 residues. Germline assignment: CDR1 SGHAT and CDR2 FQDESV (reference sequence). For the CDR3, the DNA is TGTGCCAGCAGCCTAGCCGGGCTCCGACCCACAACTAATGAAAAACTGTTTTTT. Protein: CASSLAGLRPTTNEKLFF.

This clonotype was seen ten or more times. This chain connects TRBV5-1 to TRBJ1-1; D remains ambiguous. The CDR3 spans 13 residues. V was trimmed by 1 base and J by 11 bases, leaving 15 bases between them. The V gene's germline CDR1 is SGHRS and CDR2 YFSETQ. The CDR3 reads CASSLSARGGAFF. The CDR3 coding sequence is TGCGCCAGCAGCTTGTCCGCCCGGGGTGGTGCTTTCTTT.